There are many counts of the clone carrying this T cell receptor beta chain. The sample is drawn from a study of early T cells in non-severe SARS-CoV-2 infection. The CDR3 extends over 14 amino acids. Trimming pared 6 bases from V and 1 base from J, leaving 9 bases between. The germline gives CDR1 MDHEN, CDR2 SYDVKM. As part of library construction, unique molecular identifiers were attached to individual cDNA molecules. In TCRdb, the 5' RACE reads were re-called with MiXCR into one record per CDR3 protein. The sample shows 50,000 to 75,000 distinct CDR3 sequences, roughly 5.7% of them seen only once.

The clonotype was recovered from an adult who was a healthcare worker with PCR-confirmed SARS-CoV-2 infection or an uninfected control (not recorded which). The rearrangement uses TRBV28 and TRBJ2-2; possibly TRBD1 for D (6 bases). The sample consisted of whole blood, taken at baseline. The DNA for the CDR3 is TGTGCCAGCAGGAAACAGGGGAACACCGGGGAGCTGTTTTTT. This codes for CASRKQGNTGELFF.